This section outlines one T cell receptor beta chain sequence together with its context. This clone was found once. Its binding antigen is unknown. No quality values exist for individual bases; no much larger clone is one base distant. The cohort comprised around 690 healthy bone marrow donors. All cohort members were sampled while nominally healthy, although unrecorded immune exposures were likely present. The donor was CMV seropositive and was included in the group of 250 to 300 seropositive cohort members. A peripheral blood sample was provided by each donor, and peripheral blood mononuclear cells were used for TCR beta sequencing. Genomic DNA was extracted from the blood cell samples with the Qiagen DNeasy Blood Extraction Kit. The receptor library was made with the immunoSEQ multiplex PCR assay. A mixture of 60 forward primers for TCR Vbeta segments and 13 reverse primers for TCR Jbeta segments was used in the multiplex PCR. A multiplex PCR assay on genomic DNA amplified the CDR3 region of rearranged TCR beta genes. On the Illumina HiSeq System, the amplified TCR beta libraries were sequenced as 87-base-pair reads. The published analysis was carried out like this. A later analysis counted around 72 million unique TCR beta chains across the 670 or so repertoires, and some 11 million of these chains were shared by at least two donors. Raw reads were error-corrected and collapsed into unique sequences with a nearest-neighbor algorithm that merged closely related sequences to remove PCR and sequencing errors. V, D and J gene segments were assigned by aligning CDR3 sequences to IMGT reference sequences. For a sequence to be retained, a match of at least six nucleotides to both a V gene segment and a J gene segment was required. Rearrangements were classified as productive when the CDR3 lacked stop codons and remained in frame with V and J, and all other rearrangements were classified as non-productive. CDR3 was defined by IMGT convention, running from the second conserved V-encoded cysteine to the conserved J-encoded phenylalanine. Sequences without an unambiguous match to a single V gene segment were excluded from the earlier analysis of a few hundred of the donors. In an earlier analysis of approximately 560 of the donors, a V segment was called functional when productive rearrangements were above 56.7%, and segregating when the standard deviation between donors exceeded 5%. To diagnose cytomegalovirus status from the catalog of TCR beta chain sequences, a statistical classification framework was built. In a later analysis, V and J genes were assigned by comparing TCR nucleotide sequences against IMGT/GENE-DB human TR gene sequences. In a later analysis, CDR3 sequences and most-parsimonious VDJ recombination scenarios were assigned using the TCRdist pipeline. A later analysis defined each TCR beta chain by its CDR3 amino acid sequence plus V-gene family, and excluded reads lacking a unique V-gene family. In a later analysis, nearly 600 highly shared, low-generation-probability nucleotide sequences were removed to address suspected cross-contamination and a sequencing artifact. For each public chain, a later analysis derived a clonal expansion index from normalized ranks of inferred template counts within each repertoire. A later analysis computed generation probabilities with a VDJ recombination model fitted to out-of-frame rearrangements, and checked the results against IGoR. In a later analysis, hypergeometric tests were used to score TCR-TCR, TCR-HLA and TCR-CMV co-occurrence, with a repertoire-size bias correction applied to TCR pairs. A later analysis estimated false discovery rates by permuting HLA or CMV assignments 20 times. A later analysis grouped co-occurring TCRs with DBSCAN, adding TCRdist sequence similarity when clustering within HLA-allele-positive subsets. Co-occurrence clustering excluded repertoires with fewer than 30,000 or more than 120,000 public chains, plus five with anomalous nucleotide sharing. TCRdb's version of the immuneACCESS table is confined to in-frame rearrangements and falls short of the full clone set. An unresolved V gene accounts for under half of the shortfall where checked; the remainder is of unknown origin. The V and J calls and clone size are taken from that table; D and trimming were inferred from the DNA. The sample profile shows under 200,000 clones; roughly four fifths of them were found once. Of the sample, under 2.5% falls within the top ten clones.

The data originate from a study of cytomegalovirus exposure and HLA in healthy donors (dated by TCRdb to the late 2010s). Notes on the research overall: In an earlier analysis of 587 of the donors, under 300 Gb of sequence data and about 110 million unique TCR beta sequences from approximately 180 million T cells were reported. An early release that covered some 640 HLA-typed donors contained 250 to 350 gigabases of sequencing data and some 87 million unique TCR sequences. Among the roughly 410 genotyped donors, about 83% belonged to the genetic ancestry cluster associated with self-reported Caucasian donors. The aim of the study was to test whether cataloging public T cell receptors could identify signatures of past pathogen exposure. Using immunosequencing, the study profiled T cell repertoires from approximately 700 subjects and related those repertoires to cytomegalovirus serostatus. Besides the first cohort of some 670 subjects, a separate validation cohort made up of 120 or so different subjects was used. High-throughput TCR immunosequencing, statistical association of individual TCRs with disease status, and machine learning were combined to predict cytomegalovirus infection status. To study patterns of TCR occurrence, a later analysis re-analyzed previously published TCR beta repertoires from several hundred donors and added high-resolution HLA genotyping. Rather than drawing on any new phenotypic data, the later analysis identified candidate immune exposures from TCR beta sequences and the way those sequences occurred across donors. An earlier analysis of around 580 of the donors used high-throughput TCR beta sequencing to judge whether each TCR beta V gene segment behaved as functional or pseudogenic. Donor age, sex, ethnicity and CMV serostatus were collected together with the repertoire data. A later genetic analysis used genome-wide SNP genotypes for 398 of the 666 donors, treating that subset as a discovery cohort. All discovery cohort repertoires had been generated on a single sequencing platform. Class I and class II HLA loci were covered by the typing at four-digit resolution. Typing coverage varied by locus: 629-630 donors for A, B, C, DRB1 and DQB1; roughly 500 for DQA1; around 570 for DPA1; roughly 470 for DPB1. Roughly 5 DR-DQ haplotypes were treated as single units for association and clustering because of strong linkage in the cohort. Across approximately 400 genotyped donors of the cohort, an average of about 240,000 unique TCR beta nucleotide sequences per donor were sequenced, and 15% to 20% of those sequences were non-productive. Study-wide conclusions, independent of this receptor: In a later analysis, 16,951 TCR beta sequences were associated with specific HLA alleles at a false discovery rate of 0.05. Most TCR sequences were seen in very few donors, while some public TCRs were found in many individuals. Three of the identified cytomegalovirus-associated TCR beta chains were confirmed in vitro to be specific for cytomegalovirus antigens. When HLA alleles, especially DR and DQ, strongly co-occurred, attributing TCR associations to individual alleles was difficult. Broadly in line with IMGT annotations, most TCR beta V segments showed up in productive rearrangements about 90% or about 30% of the time in an earlier analysis of 450 to 600 of the donors. In a later analysis, several top co-occurrence clusters were reported to appear linked to parvovirus B19, influenza, CMV and Epstein-Barr virus. Some IMGT-functional V segments, including TRBV6-2 and TRBV6-3, could not be distinguished by the 87-base-pair reads and were therefore excluded. Compared with equally common non-associated chains, HLA-associated TCR beta chains in a later analysis were more clonally expanded and had lower generation probabilities. It was suggested by the authors that the approach could potentially be generalized to other disease states and immunological phenotypes. Linkage disequilibrium might explain the correlated functional status among segregating V segments, but an unknown experimental factor could not be ruled out. Only TCR beta chains were sequenced in this cohort, and the absence of alpha or paired-chain data limited detectable features. The earlier analysis of nearly 600 of the donors excluded about 16 rarely observed V segments, including chromosome 9 orphons, because counts were too low. The only immune exposure information available for the cohort was CMV serostatus. Cytomegalovirus status was reported to be diagnosed by the classifier with high specificity and sensitivity in both the original and validation cohorts. Roughly uniform sequencing depth across donors was assumed in presence/absence analyses, although this assumption may not hold. According to a later genetic analysis, donors in an Asian-associated ancestry cluster had fewer N-insertions in productive TCRs than the approximately 690-donor mean. A group of highly shared sequence variants was considered likely to be a technical artifact of the sequencing pipeline. Because some donors lacked HLA typing at each locus, the association tests relied only on the typed subset. A later analysis found that TCR association rates varied across HLA loci, with DRB1 alleles showing the most associated TCRs and HLA-C alleles the fewest. A further reported finding was that TCR beta sequences accurately predicted the HLA-A and HLA-B alleles for most subjects in the first cohort. The study listed over 150 TCR beta chains as associated with cytomegalovirus. An association between a missense DCLRE1C variant and V-gene and J-gene trimming of TCR beta chains was found in a later genetic analysis and replicated in an independent cohort. A later analysis found that most CMV-associated TCR beta chains appeared HLA-restricted, with HLA associations seemingly driven largely by CMV exposure.

Deletion took 6 bases off V and 4 bases off J, with a span of 7 bases between the germline ends. CDR1 and CDR2 were assigned from the germline V gene as SGHRS and YFSETQ. The CDR3 runs 11 residues from the cysteine to the phenylalanine. Only the CDR3 portion is preserved as DNA: 33 bases, with reading frame beginning at the first base. The chain employs TRBV5-1 and TRBJ2-5; the D gene cannot be resolved reliably. The specimen was PBMCs. This receptor was taken from a woman under 40 in good health and CMV-seropositive. The CDR3 region reads CASITGETQYF. The nucleotides are TGCGCCAGCATTACGGGAGAGACCCAGTACTTC. The variable domain in full, with residues beyond the CDR3 obtained from the reference TRBV5-1 and TRBJ2-5 genes, is KAGVTQTPRYLIKTRGQQVTLSCSPISGHRSVSWYQQTPGQGLQFLFEYFSETQRNKGNFPGRFSGRQFSNSRSEMNVSTLELGDSALYLCASITGETQYFGPGTRLLVL.